This T cell receptor (beta chain) appears in the sequencing data of a study of somatic mutations in cytotoxic T cells in rheumatoid arthritis. Study-wide results and caveats: A significant difference in CD8+ T-cell clonality was not found between rheumatoid arthritis patients and age-matched healthy controls. A largest CD8+ clone above 20% of CD8+ cells occurred in about an eighth of the roughly 65 patients.

Each healthy control was a blood donor; the group had a median age of about 59 years (range roughly 20-75), and 55% to 60% were female. Positive magnetic bead selection, which isolated the CD4+ and CD8+ cells, was followed by a flow cytometry check of purity. TCRdb's copy holds only in-frame clones and misses some; the assay was immunoSEQ multiplex PCR. The table has about 11,000 clones, just under 75% seen once. With respect to this clone: Its antigen is not known.

This clonotype originated in a middle-aged woman in good health. The sequenced material came from CD8+ T cells sorted from blood.

In DNA, the CDR3 is TGTGCCAGCAGTGACGGGACCGGGGAGCTGTTTTTT. Amino acids: CASSDGTGELFF. The gene calls are TRBV6-4 and TRBJ2-2; D is ambiguous. In germline, CDR1 is MRHNA, CDR2 SNTAGT. Trimming shortened V by 2 bases and J by 5 bases, and 3 bases separated the two germline ends. CDR3 size: 12 residues.